This T cell receptor (beta chain) stems from a study of blood T cell repertoires in COVID-19. The overall study: COVID-19 samples collected from the United States, Italy and Spain covered acute and convalescent phases.

In terms of age and location, participants ranged from roughly 18 to 90 years and lived in approximately 24 US areas. Donors in Cohort 3 counted as recovered after two negative PCRs, clearance, or symptom resolution. Generated by immunoSEQ multiplex PCR, the TCRdb table keeps only in-frame clones and is missing some. The sample lists about 250,000 clones, roughly four fifths occurring once. This clonotype originated in a man aged 45-65 years who had recovered from COVID-19. The material sequenced was PBMCs or T cells enriched from blood (not recorded which).

The CDR3 nucleotides read TGTGCCACCAGTGATTTGTACGCTCAGGGGTGGTTGCAGCCCCAGCATTTT. Its protein is CATSDLYAQGWLQPQHF. The chain employs TRBV24-1 and TRBJ1-5, with D maybe TRBD1 (6 bases). The length of the CDR3 is 17 residues. Germline loops: CDR1 KGHDR, CDR2 SFDVKD. V lost 0 bases and J 7 bases, leaving 18 bases between the germline ends.